The 3 T cell receptor beta chains below all came from one sample that was sequenced in a study of response to subunit inactivated influenza vaccine. A single record per CDR3 protein comes from TCRdb applying MiXCR to the RT-PCR reads. This table has fewer than 600,000 distinct CDR3 sequences, 6% to 9% appearing once. Sequencing was performed on PBMCs from blood, taken roughly 24 months after vaccination. The receptors here all came from a man between 50 and 70 years old who received an inactivated influenza vaccine.

This clonotype was counted at least ten times. V gene TRBV20-1 combines with J gene TRBJ2-3, with TRBD1 identical over 9 bases. V trimming: 3 bases; J trimming: 5 bases; junction bases outside the gene matches: 6. The CDR3 consists of 14 residues. Germline assignment: CDR1 DFQATT and CDR2 SNEGSKA (reference sequence). In DNA, the CDR3 is TGCAGTGCTAGGTACAGGGGGCGGATAGATACGCAGTATTTT. Translation: CSARYRGRIDTQYF.

This clonotype occurred a few times. The rearrangement uses TRBV6-1 and TRBJ2-5, with TRBD1 matching 7 bases. This CDR3 contains 14 residues. Germline values: CDR1 MNHNS, CDR2 SASEGT. V lost 4 bases to trimming and J lost 4 bases; unmatched junction nucleotides: 6. For the CDR3, the DNA is TGTGCCAGCAGTGCACAGGGGCGGCGAGAGACCCAGTACTTC. It encodes CASSAQGRRETQYF.

This clonotype was counted only a few times. V usage is TRBV6-1 and J usage is TRBJ2-3; D unresolved. The CDR3 loop spans 15 amino acids. The germline gives CDR1 MNHNS, CDR2 SASEGT. V shed 6 bases and J shed 1 base, with 14 bases lying between them. The CDR3 nucleotides read TGTGCCAGCAGCGAATTCCGGAGCCGCACAGATACGCAGTATTTT. Its translation is CASSEFRSRTDTQYF.